The clone carrying this T cell receptor beta chain was recorded once. Looked up from germline, CDR1 is SEHNR and CDR2 is FQNEAQ (reference sequence). V was clipped by 5 bases and J by 4 bases; unmatched bases: 14. The CDR3 consists of 19 residues. This entry comes from a study of T cell changes during pregnancy in multiple sclerosis. Assay: immunoSEQ multiplex PCR; the TCRdb copy retains only in-frame clones and omits some. The data contain about 40,000 clones, approximately 91% of them singletons. The chain is built from TRBV7-9 and TRBJ2-2; TRBD2 agrees at 12 bases. Sequencing used CD4+ T cells from peripheral blood mononuclear cells, obtained in the second trimester of pregnancy. The clonotype was recovered from a female donor in good health, enrolled as a control in a pregnancy study. CDR3 sequence: CASSLSPRLAGVGTGELFF. In DNA form, the CDR3 reads TGTGCCAGCAGCCTATCTCCGAGACTAGCGGGAGTGGGCACCGGGGAGCTGTTTTTT.